This TCR beta chain comes out of a study of shared clonotypes between healthy human individuals. Only Caucasian adults living in Nashville, Tennessee made up the donor group. The investigators split CD4+ cells into a CD45RA+ naive subset and a CD45RA-negative memory subset. The V gene's germline CDR1 is SQVTM and CDR2 ANQGSEA. This CDR3 contains 16 residues. The V and J ends lost 4 bases and 6 bases, in that order; junction bases with no gene match: 14. Several immunoSEQ 96-well plates shared each subset's DNA, each plate a replicate. For sorted subsets, approximately 200 ng DNA per replicate equaled 33,000 or so T cell genomes. This table comes from immunoSEQ multiplex PCR, and its TCRdb copy is limited to in-frame clones, with some not included. In the table there are 2 million to 2.5 million clones, approximately 95% of which are singletons.

The specimen was naive CD4+ T cells from PBMCs. Specified subset: CD45RA+ positively selected. This receptor was obtained from a man aged 18 to 30 in good health. Some clones in this sample may be carry-over from other donors' samples. The genes are TRBV29-1 and TRBJ2-1; 8 positions match TRBD2. This chain's CDR3 is CSVASLKREWGNEQFF. The DNA for the CDR3 is TGCAGCGTTGCCTCCTTGAAGCGGGAGTGGGGCAATGAGCAGTTCTTC.